This passage covers 13 T cell receptor beta chains from one sample sequenced in a study of identifying expanded T cells in peripheral blood. Sequenced by immunoSEQ multiplex PCR; TCRdb stores in-frame clones only, minus some. The sample has around 84,000 clones, approximately 90% seen once. The source material was blood. These receptors all come from a person aged 18 to 75 in good health.

This sequence joins TRBV29-1 and TRBJ2-5; tentative D call: TRBD2 (6 bases). V shed 7 bases and J shed 0 bases, with 12 bases lying between them. Germline CDR1 reads SQVTM; CDR2 reads ANQGSEA. This CDR3 has 13 amino acids. DNA of the CDR3: TGCAGCGCCGGACGGGGGTACCAAGAGACCCAGTACTTC. Translation gives CSAGRGYQETQYF. Together with reference TRBV29-1 and TRBJ2-5, the CDR3 gives the full variable domain: SAVISQKPSRDICQRGTSLTIQCQVDSQVTMMFWYRQQPGQSLTLIATANQGSEATYESGFVIDKFPISRPNLTFSTLTVSNMSPEDSSIYLCSAGRGYQETQYFGPGTRLLVL.

This clone was detected once. The rearrangement joins TRBV7-3 to TRBJ2-2; a weak D match, TRBD2 (6 bases). The CDR3 length is 15 residues. Germline V lookup: CDR1 SGHTA, CDR2 FQGTGA. The V gene lost 2 bases and the J gene lost 6 bases, with 13 bases spanning the gap. In DNA form, the CDR3 reads TGTGCCAGCAGCTTAGCCGGGGGAGTGGCCGGGGAGCTGTTTTTT. Amino acid sequence: CASSLAGGVAGELFF.

This clone occurred once. The chain combines TRBV6-5 with TRBJ2-3; no firm D call. Germline V CDR1 and CDR2: MNHEY, SVGAGI. V was clipped by 6 bases and J by 1 base, with 11 bases between them. This CDR3 contains 14 residues. The CDR3 DNA reads as TGTGCCAGCAGACCATATACACGCACAGATACGCAGTATTTT. As protein: CASRPYTRTDTQYF.

CDR3 nucleotides: TGTGCCAGCAGCTTAGGGGATTTGGATACGCAGTATTTT. This gives the protein CASSLGDLDTQYF. This chain connects TRBV7-7 to TRBJ2-3, with D uncertain. The V and J ends lost 1 base and 6 bases respectively, with 8 bases between them. The CDR3 extends over 13 amino acids. Germline loops: CDR1 SSHAT, CDR2 FNYEAQ (reference sequence).

This sequence joins TRBV6-5 and TRBJ2-1; 9 bases line up with TRBD2. Germline V lookup: CDR1 MNHEY, CDR2 SVGAGI. Losses at the gene ends were 0 bases for V and 6 bases for J; bases not matched to a gene: 6. The CDR3 runs to 16 residues. CDR3 nucleotide sequence: TGTGCCAGCAGTTACTCGGGCGGGGGGGGACCCAATGAGCAGTTCTTC. Encoded protein: CASSYSGGGGPNEQFF.

The chain uses TRBV14 and TRBJ2-7; 9 nucleotides match TRBD1. Germline CDR1 reads SGHDN; CDR2 reads FVKESK. The CDR3 contains 15 residues. Trimming took 4 bases from V and 2 from J; bases not matched to a gene: 6. The CDR3 reads CASSPSGQGTYEQYF. CDR3 in DNA: TGTGCCAGCAGCCCGTCTGGACAGGGGACCTACGAGCAGTACTTC.

The chain uses TRBV6-5 and TRBJ2-6; no clear D. The length of the CDR3 is 15 residues. Germline CDR1 is MNHEY and CDR2 is SVGAGI. The V and J ends lost 8 bases and 0 bases respectively, with 11 bases between them. CDR3 bases: TGTGCCAGCCACACCCCGGGCTCTGGGGCCAACGTCCTGACTTTC. Its protein is CASHTPGSGANVLTF.

This chain links TRBV2 with TRBJ2-3; 10 nucleotides line up with TRBD2. CDR3 length equals 15 residues. CDR1 is SNHLY, CDR2 FYNNEI, per germline. V shed 8 bases, J shed 0 bases, and the junction held 5 bases outside the gene matches. DNA for the CDR3: TGTGCCAGCTCTAGCGGGGGAACTAGCACAGATACGCAGTATTTT. It specifies CASSSGGTSTDTQYF.

This clone was seen more than once but under ten times. The chain couples TRBV23-1 to TRBJ2-7, with D possibly matching TRBD1 (5 bases). TRBV23-1 belongs to the ORF category, with a function that is uncertain. V was shortened by 7 bases and J by 0 bases, with 19 bases between the two germline ends. The CDR3 is 16 residues long. CDR3 in amino acids: CASTPETVSPSYEQYF. The CDR3 DNA is TGCGCCAGCACCCCAGAGACAGTGTCTCCCTCCTACGAGCAGTACTTC.

The rearrangement joins TRBV7-8 to TRBJ1-5; 8 bases are a match to TRBD1. The CDR3 contains 16 residues. Germline values: CDR1 SGHVS, CDR2 FQNEAQ. The V gene end was trimmed by 1 base and the J gene end by 0 bases; junction bases not matched to a gene: 2. CDR3 region: CASSLEGTGSNQPQHF. The DNA for the CDR3 is TGTGCCAGCAGCTTAGAGGGGACAGGTAGCAATCAGCCCCAGCATTTT.

The chain carries TRBV6-5 and TRBJ2-5; 9 nucleotides align to TRBD2. Germline assignment: CDR1 MNHEY and CDR2 SVGAGI. The V segment lost 7 bases and the J segment 5 bases; nucleotides outside the gene matches: 8. This CDR3 comprises 14 residues. This CDR3 reads CASKAREGRETQYF. Written as DNA, the CDR3 is TGTGCCAGCAAGGCGCGGGAGGGCCGTGAGACCCAGTACTTC.

CDR3 coding DNA: TGTGCCAGCAGCTCCAGACAGGGGGCGAACTATGGCTACACCTTC. Translated: CASSSRQGANYGYTF. The V gene is TRBV13, the J gene TRBJ1-2; TRBD1 agrees at 10 bases. After removal of 4 bases from V and 2 bases from J, the junction contained 4 bases not matched to a gene. In germline, CDR1 is PRHDT, CDR2 FYEKMQ (reference sequence). The CDR3 is made up of 15 amino acids.

This sequence joins TRBV5-6 and TRBJ1-3; 8 nucleotides match TRBD1. With 4 bases clipped from V and 2 bases from J, the junction kept 11 bases outside the gene matches. Per the germline V gene, CDR1 is SGHDT and CDR2 is YYEEEE. The CDR3 has 17 amino acids. Here the CDR3 DNA reads TGTGCCAGCAGCGCCGGCTACAGGGGGAAAACTGGAAACACCATATATTTT. Its protein is CASSAGYRGKTGNTIYF.